Below, 29 T cell receptor beta chains from the same sample are listed, as sequenced in a study of shared clonotypes between healthy human individuals. Repertoires were generated with immunoSEQ multiplex PCR, while TCRdb's copy carries only in-frame clones and drops some. This sample carries fewer than 2.5 million clones, approximately 93% of them seen once, and the ten largest clones take approximately 0.37%. The sample was naive CD4+ T cells from PBMCs. Subset described: CD45RA+ positively selected. Receptors originate from a man younger than 35 in good health. Some clones in this sample may be carry-over from other donors' samples.

A single count supports this clone. The chain has TRBV9 and TRBJ2-3; possibly TRBD2 for D (5 bases). Germline CDR1 SGDLS, CDR2 YYNGEE. V lost 0 bases and J lost 3, with 14 bases in between. The CDR3 extends over 16 amino acids. The CDR3: CASSVVRGSGTDTQYF. The CDR3 DNA reads as TGTGCCAGCAGCGTAGTAAGAGGGAGTGGTACAGATACGCAGTATTTT.

The chain has TRBV6-6 and TRBJ2-7; 8 bases agree with TRBD1. The CDR3 runs to 15 residues. Germline CDR1 is MNHNY and CDR2 is SVGAGI (reference sequence). J lost 2 bases, V lost 6 bases, and 9 bases had no gene match. The CDR3 region is CASRKGTGQAYEQYF. Here the CDR3 DNA reads TGTGCCAGCAGAAAGGGGACGGGACAGGCCTACGAGCAGTACTTC.

V is TRBV5-1 and J is TRBJ2-7; 10 nucleotides match TRBD2. The CDR3 runs to 15 residues. Losses at the gene ends were 0 bases for V and 6 bases for J; bases not matched to a gene: 6. In germline, CDR1 is SGHRS, CDR2 YFSETQ. The CDR3 region has the DNA TGCGCCAGCAGCTTGGGGTCTAGCGGGAGTCGCGAGCAGTACTTC. This codes for CASSLGSSGSREQYF.

The chain uses TRBV14 and TRBJ2-7; 11 bases agree with TRBD2. The V and J ends lost 3 bases and 2 bases, in that order; junction bases with no gene match: 6. Germline V lookup: CDR1 SGHDN, CDR2 FVKESK. The CDR3 has 16 residues. CDR3 sequence (DNA): TGTGCCAGCAGCCACCTAGGGACTAGCGGAGCCTACGAGCAGTACTTC. Translating gives CASSHLGTSGAYEQYF.

This chain connects TRBV19 to TRBJ2-5; possible D gene TRBD1, 6 bases. This CDR3 has 16 amino acids. In germline, CDR1 is LNHDA, CDR2 SQIVND (reference sequence). Trimming took off 6 bases at V and 2 bases at J, with 19 bases between the two ends. CDR3 bases: TGTGCCAGTAGCATCCGCCGACAGGTTAAACAAGAGACCCAGTACTTC. Protein: CASSIRRQVKQETQYF.

To note about this clone: The same CDR3 also results from other DNA sequences found in this sample. This chain connects TRBV9 to TRBJ1-2, with a tentative D call TRBD1 (5 bases). CDR1 is SGDLS and CDR2 is YYNGEE in the germline V gene. The germline V and J ends were trimmed by 0 bases and 0 bases, with 9 bases remaining between them. The CDR3 runs to 15 residues. CDR3 sequence: CASSVGQTANYGYTF. The CDR3 DNA follows: TGTGCCAGCAGCGTAGGACAGACAGCTAACTATGGCTACACCTTC.

This clone was seen once. This chain uses TRBV28 with TRBJ2-1; D gene ambiguous. Germline CDR1 MDHEN, CDR2 SYDVKM. V was trimmed by 6 bases and J by 4 bases, leaving 13 bases between them. The CDR3 length is 14 residues. CDR3 nucleotides: TGTGCCAGCAGCCTCTTTACCGATTACAATGAGCAGTTCTTC. The encoded protein is CASSLFTDYNEQFF.

This clone was detected only once. The chain links TRBV6-5 to TRBJ2-5; D uncertain. CDR1 and CDR2 (germline): MNHEY, SVGAGI. With 5 bases removed from V and 2 bases from J, the gap between germline ends came to 9 bases. The CDR3 loop spans 13 amino acids. This chain's CDR3 is CASSKRVQETQYF. The CDR3 DNA reads as TGTGCCAGCAGTAAAAGGGTACAAGAGACCCAGTACTTC.

In its sample, this clone was seen once. The chain recombines TRBV6-1 with TRBJ1-6; tentatively, D is TRBD1 (5 bases). The V end was cut by 8 bases, the J end by 3 bases, with 14 bases between. The CDR3 has 15 residues. Germline CDR1 MNHNS, CDR2 SASEGT. CDR3 loop: CASLTGRRYNSPLHF. In nucleotides, the CDR3 is TGTGCCAGCCTTACGGGACGGCGCTATAATTCACCCCTCCACTTT.

This chain links TRBV13 with TRBJ2-7; the D gene is possibly TRBD2 (5 bases). The CDR3 has 15 residues. Germline lookup yields CDR1 PRHDT and CDR2 FYEKMQ (reference sequence). Trimming pared 2 bases from V and 3 bases from J, leaving 14 bases between. The CDR3 bases are TGTGCCAGCAGCTTAACCCTCACCGGGAACTACGAGCAGTACTTC. Translating it yields CASSLTLTGNYEQYF.

On this clone itself: One end of the junction varies from germline; a read error may be responsible. Other DNA variants within this sample encode the same CDR3. The chain's CDR3 is CASSPLPVNTEAFF. As DNA, the CDR3 is TGCGCCAGCAGCCCCCTCCCGGTGAACACTGAAGCTTTCTTT. J is TRBJ1-1 and V is TRBV11-2; D unclear. Germline V lookup: CDR1 SGHAT, CDR2 FQNNGV. The CDR3 runs to 14 residues.

This clone has more than one count but fewer than ten. Other DNA sequences from this sample encode an identical CDR3 as well. The rearrangement uses TRBV28 and TRBJ1-5; D is ambiguous. The CDR3 is 12 amino acids. V lost 2 bases and J 4 bases, leaving 3 bases between the germline ends. Germline CDR1 and CDR2: MDHEN and SYDVKM. Here the CDR3 reads CASSLPNQPQHF. CDR3 coding DNA: TGTGCCAGCAGTTTACCGAATCAGCCCCAGCATTTT.

This clone was recorded once. The rearrangement uses TRBV9 and TRBJ2-2; TRBD1 matches 10 bases. CDR1 is SGDLS, CDR2 YYNGEE, per germline. V lost 3 bases to trimming and J lost 6 bases; unmatched junction nucleotides: 5. The CDR3 is 15 residues long. This CDR3 reads CASSGDRGRAGELFF. The CDR3 DNA follows: TGTGCCAGCAGCGGAGACAGGGGGCGCGCCGGGGAGCTGTTTTTT.

This chain links TRBV9 with TRBJ1-1; D might be TRBD1 (5 bases). Germline V gene lookup returns CDR1 SGDLS and CDR2 YYNGEE. The ends were cut back, 6 bases at V and 1 base at J, with 13 bases in the middle. This CDR3 contains 14 residues. The CDR3 sequence is CASNKGPGNTEAFF. For the CDR3, the DNA is TGTGCCAGCAATAAGGGGCCGGGGAACACTGAAGCTTTCTTT.

On this clone: Additional DNA sequences in this sample encode the identical CDR3. J is TRBJ2-5 and V is TRBV29-1, with D perhaps TRBD2 (6 bases). V was cut by 4 bases and J by 5 bases, with 11 bases left in between. Germline V gene lookup returns CDR1 SQVTM and CDR2 ANQGSEA. The CDR3 loop spans 12 amino acids. CDR3 in amino acids: CSVGRAGETQYF. CDR3 nucleotide sequence: TGCAGCGTTGGTCGGGCGGGGGAGACCCAGTACTTC.

With respect to this clone: Other DNA sequences in this sample translate to the same CDR3. This sequence joins TRBV30 and TRBJ1-2; D call uncertain. With 0 bases removed from V and 2 bases from J, the gap between germline ends came to 7 bases. Germline CDR1 GTSNPN, CDR2 SVGIG (reference sequence). CDR3 length: 13 residues. CDR3 coding DNA: TGTGCCTGGAGTGTAGGACCAAACTATGGCTACACCTTC. Its translation is CAWSVGPNYGYTF.

V gene TRBV2 combines with J gene TRBJ2-5, with D maybe TRBD1 (6 bases). This CDR3 is 13 amino acids long. From germline, CDR1 is SNHLY and CDR2 FYNNEI. Trimming removed 3 bases at V and 3 bases at J, with 8 bases between. The CDR3 nucleotides are TGTGCCAGCAGTGATAGGGACAAAGAGACCCAGTACTTC. It specifies CASSDRDKETQYF.

This sequence joins TRBV11-2 and TRBJ1-1, with 8 bases that match TRBD1. Trimming at V came to 7 bases and at J to 5 bases, leaving 15 bases not matched to a gene. The CDR3 runs 16 residues. Germline CDR1 SGHAT, CDR2 FQNNGV. The CDR3: CASTAVPGQAGTEAFF. CDR3 DNA: TGTGCCAGCACCGCAGTACCGGGACAGGCCGGGACTGAAGCTTTCTTT.

This clone has only one observation. CDR3 sequence reads: CASIPSGGSRGYTF. The CDR3 DNA reads TGTGCCAGCATACCCTCGGGGGGGTCGCGGGGCTACACCTTC. The chain combines TRBV28 with TRBJ1-2; D possibly corresponds to TRBD1 (5 bases). Trimming pared 7 bases from V and 8 bases from J, leaving 20 bases between. The CDR3 is made up of 14 amino acids. Germline-derived CDR1 and CDR2 are MDHEN and SYDVKM.

Concerning this clone itself: Different DNA sequences within this sample yield the same CDR3. This chain uses TRBV28 with TRBJ1-2; possible D gene TRBD1, 5 bases. This CDR3 is built from 13 residues. Trimming stripped 3 bases from V and 5 bases from J, with 10 bases between. CDR1 is MDHEN and CDR2 is SYDVKM in the germline V gene. The CDR3 region is CASSFGRVYGYTF. CDR3 sequence (DNA): TGTGCCAGCAGTTTCGGCAGGGTTTATGGCTACACCTTC.

The V call is TRBV28, the J call TRBJ2-7; D is ambiguous. CDR3 length: 13 residues. Germline lookup yields CDR1 MDHEN and CDR2 SYDVKM. V shed 4 bases and J shed 5 bases, with 12 bases lying between them. For the CDR3, the DNA is TGTGCCAGCAGTTCCGTCCCCCTGCACGAGCAGTACTTC. Translating gives CASSSVPLHEQYF. Drawing the rest from reference TRBV28 and TRBJ2-7, the complete variable domain is DVKVTQSSRYLVKRTGEKVFLECVQDMDHENMFWYRQDPGLGLRLIYFSYDVKMKEKGDIPEGYSVSREKKERFSLILESASTNQTSMYLCASSSVPLHEQYFGPGTRLTVT.

On this clone: At the DNA level, this CDR3 is encoded by other sequences in the same sample as well. The chain employs TRBV11-2 and TRBJ2-1; 8 nucleotides match TRBD2. V lost 5 bases to trimming and J lost 4 bases; unmatched junction nucleotides: 7. The CDR3 is 15 amino acids. CDR1 is SGHAT, CDR2 FQNNGV, per germline. The CDR3 bases are TGTGCCAGCAGCCCAGGGGCGGGAGGTTACAATGAGCAGTTCTTC. It translates to CASSPGAGGYNEQFF.

The chain couples TRBV5-1 to TRBJ2-1; 10 nucleotides match TRBD2. CDR3 size: 14 residues. Germline V gives CDR1 SGHRS, CDR2 YFSETQ. Trimming removed 2 bases from V and 8 bases from J; junction bases left unmatched: 4. CDR3 sequence: CASSFKLAGDEQFF. Written as DNA, the CDR3 is TGCGCCAGCAGCTTTAAGCTAGCGGGAGATGAGCAGTTCTTC.

The chain carries TRBV9 and TRBJ2-3; 8 bases align to TRBD1. J lost 0 bases, V lost 4 bases, and 4 bases had no gene match. The CDR3 loop spans 15 amino acids. Germline CDR1 SGDLS, CDR2 YYNGEE. The CDR3 protein is CASSPGQVSTDTQYF. In DNA, the CDR3 is TGTGCCAGCAGCCCGGGACAGGTGAGCACAGATACGCAGTATTTT.

V and J are TRBV19 and TRBJ2-5; TRBD1 aligns across 9 bases. Germline values: CDR1 LNHDA, CDR2 SQIVND (reference sequence). V lost 3 bases and J lost 4; bases outside the gene matches: 9. CDR3 length: 16 amino acids. CDR3 sequence (DNA): TGTGCCAGTAGTATTACGGGACAGGGAATCCGAGAGACCCAGTACTTC. Protein product: CASSITGQGIRETQYF.

About this clone: Other DNA sequences in the same sample also yield this CDR3. The J gene is TRBJ1-5, the V gene TRBV5-1; the D is unclear. The V gene lost 0 bases and the J gene lost 0 bases, with 7 bases spanning the gap. Germline-derived CDR1 and CDR2 are SGHRS and YFSETQ. This CDR3 has 15 residues. CDR3 region: CASSLDSPSNQPQHF. Here the CDR3 DNA reads TGCGCCAGCAGCTTGGACAGTCCTAGCAATCAGCCCCAGCATTTT. The full variable domain, completed using reference TRBV5-1 and TRBJ1-5, is KAGVTQTPRYLIKTRGQQVTLSCSPISGHRSVSWYQQTPGQGLQFLFEYFSETQRNKGNFPGRFSGRQFSNSRSEMNVSTLELGDSALYLCASSLDSPSNQPQHFGDGTRLSIL.

This rearrangement joins TRBV5-1 to TRBJ1-3, with a weak D call TRBD1 (6 bases). CDR3 size: 19 residues. Germline V CDR1 and CDR2: SGHRS, YFSETQ. V shed 0 bases and J shed 6 bases, with 25 bases lying between them. CDR3 bases: TGCGCCAGCAGCTTGGGGGGAGTTAACAGGGCGACCCTTTTAAACACCATATATTTT. It codes for CASSLGGVNRATLLNTIYF.

The CDR3, as DNA: TGTGCCAGCAGTGAGGAGATTAGCGGCAACAATGAGCAGTTCTTC. Translated: CASSEEISGNNEQFF. The chain recombines TRBV2 with TRBJ2-1; possible D gene TRBD2, 6 bases. Trimming cost V 3 bases and J 5 bases, with 14 bases left between them. Germline-derived CDR1 and CDR2 are SNHLY and FYNNEI. The CDR3 is 15 residues long.

The chain joins TRBV28 to TRBJ2-3; 7 bases agree with TRBD2. V shed 6 bases and J 9 bases; nucleotides not matched to a gene: 18. Germline loops: CDR1 MDHEN, CDR2 SYDVKM. The CDR3 has 16 residues. CDR3 amino acids: CASSRAGRAGPETQYF. The DNA for the CDR3 is TGTGCCAGCAGCCGCGCGGGGAGAGCGGGACCCGAAACGCAGTATTTT.